This T cell receptor (beta chain) was captured by sequencing in a study of T cell responses to AZD1222 COVID-19 vaccine. The V segment lost 0 bases and the J segment 7 bases; nucleotides outside the gene matches: 2. This CDR3 region has 14 residues. Looked up from germline, CDR1 is ENHRY and CDR2 is SYGVKD. Concerning this clone itself: Its antigen remains unidentified.

Profiled with immunoSEQ multiplex PCR; TCRdb holds only in-frame clones, not every one. The table has approximately 100,000 clones, roughly 89% seen once; the top ten hold 3.5% to 4%. Study conclusions and caveats: A rise in Spike-specific TCR breadth and depth followed two AZD1222 doses. There were mostly white British donors and more females than males, and clonal diversity was possibly underestimated.

The chain uses TRBV10-3 and TRBJ1-5; 8 bases align to TRBD1. The TCR was taken from an adult in good health. The sample in question was peripheral blood, obtained on day 0 of AZD1222 vaccination. CDR3 DNA: TGTGCCATCAGTGAGTCACAGGGGGACCAGCCCCAGCATTTT. Amino acids: CAISESQGDQPQHF.